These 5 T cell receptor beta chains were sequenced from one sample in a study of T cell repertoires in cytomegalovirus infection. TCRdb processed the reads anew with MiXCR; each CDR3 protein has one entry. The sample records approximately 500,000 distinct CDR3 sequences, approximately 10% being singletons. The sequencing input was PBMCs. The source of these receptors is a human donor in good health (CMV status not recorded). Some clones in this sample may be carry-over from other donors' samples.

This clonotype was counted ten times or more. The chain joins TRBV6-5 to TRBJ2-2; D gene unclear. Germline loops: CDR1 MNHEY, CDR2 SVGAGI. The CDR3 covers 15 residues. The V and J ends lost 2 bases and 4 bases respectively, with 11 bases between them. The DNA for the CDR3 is TGTGCCAGCAGTTACGGAGAATTGGGCACCGGGGAGCTGTTTTTT. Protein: CASSYGELGTGELFF.

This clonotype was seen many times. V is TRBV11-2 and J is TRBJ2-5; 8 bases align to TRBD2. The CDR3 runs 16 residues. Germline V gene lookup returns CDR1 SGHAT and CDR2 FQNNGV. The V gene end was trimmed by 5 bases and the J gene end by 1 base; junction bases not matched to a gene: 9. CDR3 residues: CASSLRTSSIQETQYF. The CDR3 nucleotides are TGTGCCAGCAGCCTCCGGACTAGCTCTATCCAAGAGACCCAGTACTTC.

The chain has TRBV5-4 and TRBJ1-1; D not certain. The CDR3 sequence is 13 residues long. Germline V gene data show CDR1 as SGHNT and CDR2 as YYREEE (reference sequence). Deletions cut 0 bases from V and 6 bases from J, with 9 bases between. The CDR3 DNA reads TGTGCCAGCAGCTTGGCCGAGGGCGCTGAAGCTTTCTTT. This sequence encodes CASSLAEGAEAFF.

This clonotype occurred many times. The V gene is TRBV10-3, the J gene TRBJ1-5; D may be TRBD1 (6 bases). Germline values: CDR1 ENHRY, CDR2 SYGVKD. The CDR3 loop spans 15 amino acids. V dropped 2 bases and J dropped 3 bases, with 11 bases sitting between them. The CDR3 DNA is TGTGCCATCAGTGAGAACGGACAGAACAATCAGCCCCAGCATTTT. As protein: CAISENGQNNQPQHF.

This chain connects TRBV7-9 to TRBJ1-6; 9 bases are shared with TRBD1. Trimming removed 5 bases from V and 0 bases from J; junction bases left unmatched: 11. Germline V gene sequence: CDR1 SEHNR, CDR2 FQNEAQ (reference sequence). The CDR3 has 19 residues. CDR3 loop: CASSASGTGRSSYNSPLHF. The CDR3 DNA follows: TGTGCCAGCAGCGCCTCCGGGACAGGGAGAAGCTCCTATAATTCACCCCTCCACTTT.